The 9 T cell receptor beta chains below come from one sample, sequenced in a study of T-cell memory formation after mild COVID-19. One entry per CDR3 protein, called by TCRdb with MiXCR from the 5' RACE reads. Of hundreds of thousands of distinct CDR3 sequences detected, 20% to 25% appear once; the ten largest clones hold about 12%. Sequenced input: PBMCs or a T cell subset sorted from them (not recorded which). The receptors were gathered from an adult woman who had mild COVID-19 (a few samples of this study predate the infection). Cell type and time point are not known.

The table lists this clonotype with a few counts. The J gene is TRBJ2-4, the V gene TRBV6-1, with 7 bases matching TRBD1. The ends lost 2 bases at V and 2 bases at J; junction bases unmatched: 12. Germline loops: CDR1 MNHNS, CDR2 SASEGT. The CDR3 spans 18 residues. The CDR3 DNA is TGTGCCAGCAGTGAATATCCTGGGGACAGAAGGACCAAAAACATTCAGTACTTC. Encoded protein: CASSEYPGDRRTKNIQYF.

This chain connects TRBV29-1 to TRBJ1-2, with D hard to call. Germline V gene data show CDR1 as SQVTM and CDR2 as ANQGSEA. Trimming stripped 7 bases from V and 6 bases from J, with 12 bases between. CDR3 length: 11 amino acids. CDR3 region: CSGFSGDGYTF. The CDR3 DNA reads TGCAGCGGCTTTTCCGGAGATGGCTACACCTTC. The whole variable domain, filled in from reference TRBV29-1 and TRBJ1-2, reads SAVISQKPSRDICQRGTSLTIQCQVDSQVTMMFWYRQQPGQSLTLIATANQGSEATYESGFVIDKFPISRPNLTFSTLTVSNMSPEDSSIYLCSGFSGDGYTFGSGTRLTVV.

This clonotype was seen only a few times. The chain uses TRBV4-1 and TRBJ2-1; 10 nucleotides agree with TRBD2. The CDR3 has 18 residues. V was pared by 0 bases and J by 4 bases, with 9 bases of the junction left unmatched. Germline V gene data show CDR1 as MGHRA and CDR2 as YSYEKL. CDR3 loop: CASSQEIEGLALYNEQFF. DNA for the CDR3: TGCGCCAGCAGCCAAGAGATTGAGGGACTAGCGCTTTACAATGAGCAGTTCTTC.

This clonotype was recorded many times. The V and J genes are TRBV9 and TRBJ2-3; the D gene is possibly TRBD2 (6 bases). The germline gives CDR1 SGDLS, CDR2 YYNGEE. The CDR3 totals 13 residues. With 3 bases removed from V and 4 bases from J, the gap between germline ends came to 9 bases. CDR3 bases: TGTGCCAGCAGCGGCGGGGTTTCAGATACGCAGTATTTT. Translating gives CASSGGVSDTQYF. The complete variable domain, with remaining parts taken from reference TRBV9 and TRBJ2-3, reads DSGVTQTPKHLITATGQRVTLRCSPRSGDLSVYWYQQSLDQGLQFLIQYYNGEERAKGNILERFSAQQFPDLHSELNLSSLELGDSALYFCASSGGVSDTQYFGPGTRLTVL.

The gene calls are TRBV12-3 or TRBV12-4 and TRBJ2-5, with D unresolved. The assigned J gene may be wrong: the sequence end matches TRBJ2-7 better. The CDR3 runs to 14 residues. The CDR3 spells CASSLAGKVYEQYF. The CDR3 region has the DNA TGTGCCAGCAGTTTAGCAGGAAAAGTCTACGAGCAGTACTTC.

The chain links TRBV7-9 to TRBJ2-5; the D gene is possibly TRBD1 (5 bases). This CDR3 is 14 amino acids long. Germline CDR1 is SEHNR and CDR2 is FQNEAQ (reference sequence). Trimming took off 6 bases at V and 5 bases at J, with 16 bases between the two ends. The CDR3 spells CASSLPQGEETQYF. For the CDR3, the DNA is TGTGCCAGCAGTCTCCCCCAGGGCGAGGAGACCCAGTACTTC.

The chain combines TRBV6-1 with TRBJ1-2; no definite D call. The CDR3 is 11 amino acids. Germline values: CDR1 MNHNS, CDR2 SASEGT. V shed 8 bases and J shed 4 bases, with 8 bases lying between them. The CDR3 DNA is TGTGCCAGCTTGACCAGCTATGGCTACACCTTC. Translating gives CASLTSYGYTF.

This chain uses TRBV7-9 with TRBJ2-3, with TRBD1 identical over 7 bases. The CDR3 totals 15 residues. With 5 bases clipped from V and 2 bases from J, the junction kept 7 bases outside the gene matches. CDR1 is SEHNR and CDR2 is FQNEAQ in the germline V gene (reference sequence). The DNA for the CDR3 is TGTGCCAGCAGCCCGCTGGACAGGTCCACAGATACGCAGTATTTT. This gives the protein CASSPLDRSTDTQYF.

A few counts support this clonotype. The rearrangement uses TRBV6-5 and TRBJ1-2; no clear D. Trimming took off 2 bases at V and 8 bases at J, with 12 bases between the two ends. The CDR3 loop spans 13 amino acids. Germline V CDR1 and CDR2: MNHEY, SVGAGI. The CDR3, as DNA: TGTGCCAGCAGTTACCGGACCCCTCGGGGCTACACCTTC. Translated: CASSYRTPRGYTF.